This T cell receptor beta chain was observed in a study of blood T cells in healthy people across ages (dated by TCRdb to about 2015). For the wider study: In model experiments, template switching captured roughly one uniquely barcoded TCR beta cDNA molecule for every two T cells. Using deep sequencing normalized with unique cDNA molecular identifiers, the study measured how TCR beta repertoire diversity changes with age. Four age groups were formed from the donors: young (average approximately 15 years), middle-aged (approximately 40), aged (62) and long-lived (more than 75). To avoid experimental bias, donors of different ages were spread randomly across the sequencing lanes. Using the same blood draw, the study looked at two additional independent replicas of 1 million unique cDNA reads for two donors, one aged 18 to 30 and the other aged 80 or older.

The sample holds a few counts of this clonotype. Its cognate antigen has yet to be identified. Base qualities are missing; no much larger clone stands one base away. The investigation overall reported the following: There was a strong correlation between observed TCR beta diversity and the percentage of naive T cells measured by flow cytometry. Bulk unsorted PBMC profiling prevented conclusive comparison of naive and antigen-experienced compartments. Estimates of total diversity from one million sequenced T cells were regarded as lower bounds and underestimates. Observed TCR beta diversity per million T cells fell roughly linearly with age, and a significant reduction was already apparent by age about 36. Compared with the aged group, more naive CD4+ T cells, fewer expanded clones and increased TCR diversity were shown by the long-lived group, suggesting age selection. Donor CMV infection status was unknown, potentially confounding age-related changes in expanded clonotypes.

The donors were under 40 Caucasian individuals from Russia, aged roughly 6 to 100 years, who were systemically healthy. Approximately 10 milliliters of peripheral blood were collected from each donor into EDTA-treated Vacutainer tubes. Ficoll-Paque density-gradient centrifugation was used to isolate PBMCs, with at least 6 million per sample. Total RNA, at least 6 micrograms per sample, was extracted from PBMCs with Trizol reagent. The percentages of naive CD45RAhigh/CD27high T cells were determined by flow cytometry on a PBMC aliquot from every donor. There are 17 amino acids in the CDR3, from cysteine to phenylalanine inclusive. The only DNA kept is the CDR3, 51 bases in frame from the first base. V is cut by 0 bases and J by 7 bases, and the space between the germline ends is 24 bases. The germline V gene (reference sequence) sets CDR1 to DFQATT and CDR2 to SNEGSKA. Library preparation employed 5' RACE. Sequencing used an Illumina HiSeq 2500. A second PCR of roughly 7 to 11 cycles was performed with a sample-barcoded 5' primer and a J-beta primer mix. A template-switch 5' adaptor carrying 12 random nucleotides introduced a unique molecular identifier onto each TCR beta cDNA molecule. Each sample yielded at least 2.5 million CDR3-containing paired-end reads. First-strand cDNA synthesis was performed from all RNA using the Mint cDNA synthesis kit, with priming by a TRBC-specific oligonucleotide. All cDNA was treated with uracil-DNA glycosylase and then went through a first 18-cycle PCR with the universal primers M1SS and BC2_uni_R. The authors' analysis ran thus. For normalization, 1 million high-quality reads, each with a distinct molecular identifier, were randomly selected from each sample. Reads sharing molecular identifiers were discarded rather than binned into consensus sequences. CDR3 identification, clonotype clustering and error correction used MiTCR with a Q25 quality threshold and the strictest error-elimination algorithm. A nonparametric unseen species model using Euler transformation provided a lower-bound estimate of total TCR beta diversity. TCRdb ran its own pipeline on the public reads, namely fastp trimming at Q25 and MiXCR clone calling, and kept in-frame beta chains. When rows share a CDR3 protein, they turn into one entry using the most common DNA and genes. The V and J calls were not made by the authors but by TCRdb's processing. The sample data list 730,000 or so distinct CDR3 sequences, and approximately 39% of these were observed just once. In total, the top ten clones hold roughly 20% of the sample.

The rearranged chain carries TRBV20-1 and TRBJ1-2, with TRBD1 perhaps the D gene, on 6 matching bases. The source material was blood. The sequence was obtained from a woman aged 60-70 years in good health. This receptor has the CDR3 CSAREFMGTNQGGGYTF. The bases are TGCAGTGCTAGAGAGTTTATGGGGACAAATCAAGGGGGTGGCTACACCTTC.